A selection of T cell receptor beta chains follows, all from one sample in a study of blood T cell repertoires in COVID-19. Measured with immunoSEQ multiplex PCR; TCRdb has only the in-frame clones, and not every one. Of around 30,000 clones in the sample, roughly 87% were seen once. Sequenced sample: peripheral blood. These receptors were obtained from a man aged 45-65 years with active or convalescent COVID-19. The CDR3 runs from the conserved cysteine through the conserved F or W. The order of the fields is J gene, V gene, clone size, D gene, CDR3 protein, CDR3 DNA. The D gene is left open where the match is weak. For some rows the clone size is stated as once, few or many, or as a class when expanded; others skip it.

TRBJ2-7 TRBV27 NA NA CASSLTRYRGGGYEQYF TGTGCCAGCAGTTTAACCCGATACAGGGGGGGTGGGTACGAGCAGTACTTC
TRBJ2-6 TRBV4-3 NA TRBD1 CASSRTGAGANVLTF TGCGCCAGCAGCCGAACAGGGGCAGGGGCCAACGTCCTGACTTTC
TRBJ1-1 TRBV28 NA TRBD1 CASRDRALNTEAFF TGTGCCAGCCGGGACAGGGCCTTGAACACTGAAGCTTTCTTT
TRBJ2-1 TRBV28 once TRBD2 CASSLLAGGGSYNEQFF TGTGCCAGCAGTTTACTAGCGGGAGGTGGTTCCTACAATGAGCAGTTCTTC
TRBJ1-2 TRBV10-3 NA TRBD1 CAISESGQAVF TGTGCCATCAGTGAGTCCGGACAGGCCGTCTTC
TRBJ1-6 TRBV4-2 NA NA CASSQEIASYNSPLHF TGTGCCAGCAGCCAAGAGATAGCCTCCTATAATTCACCCCTCCACTTT
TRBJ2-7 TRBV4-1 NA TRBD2 CASSQAGRSSYEQYF TGCGCCAGCAGCCAAGCCGGGAGGTCCTCCTACGAGCAGTACTTC
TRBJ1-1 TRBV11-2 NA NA CASSLSPTAAFF TGTGCCAGCAGCTTGTCGCCAACTGCTGCTTTCTTT
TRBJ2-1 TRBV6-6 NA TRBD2 CASSLLLVAGGGNEQFF TGTGCCAGCAGTCTACTTTTGGTAGCGGGAGGAGGCAATGAGCAGTTCTTC
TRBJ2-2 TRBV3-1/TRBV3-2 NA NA CASSPSAGELFF TGTGCCAGCAGCCCTTCGGCCGGGGAGCTGTTTTTT
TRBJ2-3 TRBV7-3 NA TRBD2 CASSRAGGLTDTQYF TGTGCCAGCAGTCGTGCGGGAGGGTTGACAGATACGCAGTATTTT
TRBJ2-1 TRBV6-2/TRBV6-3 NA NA CASSYPTPNEQFF TGTGCCAGCAGTTACCCAACTCCCAATGAGCAGTTCTTC
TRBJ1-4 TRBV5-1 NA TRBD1 CASSWGQGKNEKLFF TGCGCCAGCAGCTGGGGACAGGGAAAGAATGAAAAACTGTTTTTT
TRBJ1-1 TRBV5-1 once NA CASSLQPPGKNTEAFF TGCGCCAGCAGCTTGCAACCTCCCGGGAAGAACACTGAAGCTTTCTTT
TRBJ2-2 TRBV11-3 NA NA CASSVPQRPNTGELFF TGTGCCAGCAGCGTACCGCAGCGCCCGAACACCGGGGAGCTGTTTTTT
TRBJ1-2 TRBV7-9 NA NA CASSLGSRGGYGYTF TGTGCCAGCAGCTTAGGTTCCAGGGGTGGCTATGGCTACACCTTC
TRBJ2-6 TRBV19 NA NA CASSPREGGSSGANVLTF TGTGCCAGTAGTCCCCGTGAGGGCGGAAGCTCTGGGGCCAACGTCCTGACTTTC
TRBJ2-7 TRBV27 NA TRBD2 CASSLSAGREGAYEQYF TGTGCCAGCAGTTTATCAGCTGGGCGGGAGGGGGCCTACGAGCAGTACTTC
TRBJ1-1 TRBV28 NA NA CASSLQYPSRAEAFF TGTGCCAGCAGTTTACAATACCCTAGCAGAGCTGAAGCTTTCTTT
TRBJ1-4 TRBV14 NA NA CASSQVGGSRLGEKLFF TGTGCCAGCAGCCAAGTCGGGGGATCACGGCTAGGTGAAAAACTGTTTTTT
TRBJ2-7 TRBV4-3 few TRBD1 CASSLMTGIYEQYF TGCGCCAGCAGCCTCATGACAGGGATCTACGAGCAGTACTTC
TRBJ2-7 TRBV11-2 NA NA CASSLEAGHRPRAEQYF TGTGCCAGCAGCTTAGAGGCGGGGCACCGCCCACGAGCCGAGCAGTACTTC
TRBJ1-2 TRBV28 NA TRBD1 CASSPRDRVWNGYTF TGTGCCAGCAGTCCCCGGGACAGGGTTTGGAATGGCTACACCTTC
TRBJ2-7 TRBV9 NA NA CASSFRQVSYEQYF TGTGCCAGCAGCTTTCGACAGGTCTCCTACGAGCAGTACTTC
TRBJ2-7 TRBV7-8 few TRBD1 CASSVPGQGAPGLYYEQYF TGTGCCAGCAGCGTGCCGGGACAGGGGGCTCCGGGACTATACTACGAGCAGTACTTC
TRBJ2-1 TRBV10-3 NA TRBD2 CAISESWTSGRATWEQFF TGTGCCATCAGTGAGAGTTGGACTAGCGGGAGGGCCACTTGGGAGCAGTTCTTC
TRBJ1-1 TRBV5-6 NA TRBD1 CASSLPQGVAFF TGTGCCAGCAGCTTGCCCCAGGGGGTGGCTTTCTTT
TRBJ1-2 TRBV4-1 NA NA CASSQDGDWGYTF TGCGCCAGCAGCCAAGACGGGGACTGGGGCTACACCTTC
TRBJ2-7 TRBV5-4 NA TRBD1 CASSLGGQGGSEQYF TGTGCCAGCAGCTTGGGGGGACAGGGAGGCTCCGAGCAGTACTTC
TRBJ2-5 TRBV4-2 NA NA CASSQGVARGMSETQYF TGTGCCAGCAGCCAAGGGGTGGCCAGGGGAATGTCAGAGACCCAGTACTTC
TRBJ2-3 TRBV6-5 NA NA CASSYSWRVGDTQYF TGTGCCAGCAGTTACTCTTGGAGGGTGGGAGATACGCAGTATTTT
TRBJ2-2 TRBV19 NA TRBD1 CASRKDRGSTGELFF TGTGCCAGTAGGAAGGACAGGGGGTCCACCGGGGAGCTGTTTTTT
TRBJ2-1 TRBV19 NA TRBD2 CASSIERTSGRPWSNEQFF TGTGCCAGTAGTATAGAAAGGACTAGCGGGAGGCCGTGGAGCAATGAGCAGTTCTTC
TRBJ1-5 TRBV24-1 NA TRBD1 CATSEFRDSYQPQHF TGTGCCACCAGTGAATTCCGGGACAGCTATCAGCCCCAGCATTTT
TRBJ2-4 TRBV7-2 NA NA CASSLGTYRERTKNIQYF TGTGCCAGCAGCTTAGGGACCTACCGGGAGAGAACCAAAAACATTCAGTACTTC
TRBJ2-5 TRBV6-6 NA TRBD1 CASRKKRDRAQETQYF TGTGCCAGCCGAAAAAAGCGGGACAGGGCTCAAGAGACCCAGTACTTC
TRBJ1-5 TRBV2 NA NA CASSEEGGNQPQHF TGTGCCAGCAGTGAAGAAGGGGGCAATCAGCCCCAGCATTTT
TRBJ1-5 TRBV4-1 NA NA CASSQDWHIGQPQHF TGCGCCAGCAGCCAAGATTGGCATATTGGCCAGCCCCAGCATTTT
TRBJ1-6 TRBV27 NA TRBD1 CASSLSTGTGTPYNSPLHF TGTGCCAGCAGTTTATCGACCGGGACAGGGACCCCCTATAATTCACCCCTCCACTTT
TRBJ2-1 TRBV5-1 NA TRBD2 CASSLGSGMRSYNEQFF TGCGCCAGCAGCTTGGGAAGCGGGATGCGCTCCTACAATGAGCAGTTCTTC
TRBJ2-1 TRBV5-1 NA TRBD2 CASSFLAGPPHEQFF TGCGCCAGCAGCTTTCTAGCGGGTCCCCCCCATGAGCAGTTCTTC
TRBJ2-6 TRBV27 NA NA CASSLWSSGANVLTF TGTGCCAGCAGTTTATGGAGCTCTGGGGCCAACGTCCTGACTTTC
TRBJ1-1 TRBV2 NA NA CASSEPGRTEAFF TGTGCCAGCAGTGAACCAGGGCGCACTGAAGCTTTCTTT
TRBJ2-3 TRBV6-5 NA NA CASSRHKGYTDTQYF TGTGCCAGCTCCCGACATAAAGGATACACAGATACGCAGTATTTT
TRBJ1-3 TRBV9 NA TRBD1 CASSVGQGGRNTIYF TGTGCCAGCAGCGTTGGACAGGGAGGAAGAAACACCATATATTTT
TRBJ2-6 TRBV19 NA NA CASSSYSGANVLTF TGTGCCAGTAGTTCGTATTCTGGGGCCAACGTCCTGACTTTC